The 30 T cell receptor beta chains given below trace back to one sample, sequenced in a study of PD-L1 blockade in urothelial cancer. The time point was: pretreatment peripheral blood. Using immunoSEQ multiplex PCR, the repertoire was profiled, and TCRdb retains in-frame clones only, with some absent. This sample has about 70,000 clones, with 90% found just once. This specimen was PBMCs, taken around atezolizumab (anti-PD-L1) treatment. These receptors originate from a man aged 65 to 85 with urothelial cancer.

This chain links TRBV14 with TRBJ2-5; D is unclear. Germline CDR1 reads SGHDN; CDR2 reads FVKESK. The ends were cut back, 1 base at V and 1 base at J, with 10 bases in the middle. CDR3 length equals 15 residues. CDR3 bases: TGTGCCAGCAGCCAAGCTGCCGCCGGCCAAGAGACCCAGTACTTC. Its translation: CASSQAAAGQETQYF. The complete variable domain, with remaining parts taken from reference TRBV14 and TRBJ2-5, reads EAGVTQFPSHSVIEKGQTVTLRCDPISGHDNLYWYRRVMGKEIKFLLHFVKESKQDESGMPNNRFLAERTGGTYSTLKVQPAELEDSGVYFCASSQAAAGQETQYFGPGTRLLVL.

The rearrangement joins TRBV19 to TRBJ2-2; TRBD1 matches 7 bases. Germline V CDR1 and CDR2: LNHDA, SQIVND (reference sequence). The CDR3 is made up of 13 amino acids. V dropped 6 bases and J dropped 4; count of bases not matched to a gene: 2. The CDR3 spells CASRKGATGELFF. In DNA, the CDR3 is TGTGCCAGTAGAAAGGGGGCCACCGGGGAGCTGTTTTTT.

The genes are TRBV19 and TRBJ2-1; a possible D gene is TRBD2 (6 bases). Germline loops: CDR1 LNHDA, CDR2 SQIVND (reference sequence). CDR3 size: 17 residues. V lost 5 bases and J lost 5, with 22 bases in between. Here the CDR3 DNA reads TGTGCCAGTAGTCGGGGGAGAGCGAACTCAAACCACAATGAGCAGTTCTTC. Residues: CASSRGRANSNHNEQFF.

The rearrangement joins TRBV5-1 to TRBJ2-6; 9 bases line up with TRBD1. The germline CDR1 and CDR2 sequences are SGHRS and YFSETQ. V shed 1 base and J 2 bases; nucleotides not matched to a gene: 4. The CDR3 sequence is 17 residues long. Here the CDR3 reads CASSLWGTGTGANVLTF. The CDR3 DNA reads TGCGCCAGCAGCTTGTGGGGGACAGGGACTGGGGCCAACGTCCTGACTTTC.

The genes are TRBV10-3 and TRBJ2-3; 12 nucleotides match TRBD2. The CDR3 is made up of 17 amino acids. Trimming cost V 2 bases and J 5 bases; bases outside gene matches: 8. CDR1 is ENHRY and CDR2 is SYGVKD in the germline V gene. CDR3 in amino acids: CAISEGGLAGSKDTQYF. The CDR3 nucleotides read TGTGCCATCAGTGAGGGAGGACTAGCGGGGTCGAAAGATACGCAGTATTTT.

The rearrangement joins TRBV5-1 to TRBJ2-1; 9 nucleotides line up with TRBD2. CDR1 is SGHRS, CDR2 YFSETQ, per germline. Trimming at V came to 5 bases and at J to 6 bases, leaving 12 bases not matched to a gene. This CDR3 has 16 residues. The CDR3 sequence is CASRMTSGGGANEQFF. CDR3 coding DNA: TGCGCCAGCAGAATGACTAGCGGAGGGGGGGCCAATGAGCAGTTCTTC.

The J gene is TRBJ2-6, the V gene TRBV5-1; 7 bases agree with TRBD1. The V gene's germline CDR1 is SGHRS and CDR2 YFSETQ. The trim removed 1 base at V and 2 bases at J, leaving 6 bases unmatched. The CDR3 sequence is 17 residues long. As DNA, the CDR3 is TGCGCCAGCAGCTTGTGGTCAGGGGGTACTGGGGCCAACGTCCTGACTTTC. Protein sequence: CASSLWSGGTGANVLTF. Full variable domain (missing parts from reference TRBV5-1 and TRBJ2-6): KAGVTQTPRYLIKTRGQQVTLSCSPISGHRSVSWYQQTPGQGLQFLFEYFSETQRNKGNFPGRFSGRQFSNSRSEMNVSTLELGDSALYLCASSLWSGGTGANVLTFGAGSRLTVL.

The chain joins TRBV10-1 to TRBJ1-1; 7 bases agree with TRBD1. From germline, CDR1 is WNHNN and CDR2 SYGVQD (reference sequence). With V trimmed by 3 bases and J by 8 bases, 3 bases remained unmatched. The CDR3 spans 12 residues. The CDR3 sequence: CASSDQTGEAFF. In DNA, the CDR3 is TGCGCCAGCAGTGACCAGACAGGGGAAGCTTTCTTT.

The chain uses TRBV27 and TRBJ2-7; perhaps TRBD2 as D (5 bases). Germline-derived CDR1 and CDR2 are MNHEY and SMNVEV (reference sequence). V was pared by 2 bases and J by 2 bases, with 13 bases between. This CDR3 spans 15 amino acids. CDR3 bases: TGTGCCAGCAGTTTACGGGCAGCCGGGGCCTACGAGCAGTACTTC. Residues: CASSLRAAGAYEQYF.

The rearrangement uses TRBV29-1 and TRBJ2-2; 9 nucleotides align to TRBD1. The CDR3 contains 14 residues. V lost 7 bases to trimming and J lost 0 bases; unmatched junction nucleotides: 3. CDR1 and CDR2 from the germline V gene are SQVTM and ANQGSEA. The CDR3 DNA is TGCAGCGGAGGACAGGGGTCGAACACCGGGGAGCTGTTTTTT. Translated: CSGGQGSNTGELFF.

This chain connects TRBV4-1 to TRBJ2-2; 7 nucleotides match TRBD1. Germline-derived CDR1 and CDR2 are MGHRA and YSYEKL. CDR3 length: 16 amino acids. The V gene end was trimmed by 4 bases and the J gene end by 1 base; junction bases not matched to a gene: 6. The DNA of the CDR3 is TGCGCCAGCAGCCCTCAGGGGACAGAGAACACCGGGGAGCTGTTTTTT. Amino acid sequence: CASSPQGTENTGELFF.

The CDR3 loop reads CASSTTGIYEQYF. The CDR3 DNA follows: TGTGCCAGCAGCACGACTGGAATCTACGAGCAGTACTTC. The chain has TRBV5-6 and TRBJ2-7; no clear D gene. Germline CDR1 reads SGHDT; CDR2 reads YYEEEE. The V and J ends lost 4 bases and 3 bases respectively, with 11 bases between them. This CDR3 has 13 amino acids.

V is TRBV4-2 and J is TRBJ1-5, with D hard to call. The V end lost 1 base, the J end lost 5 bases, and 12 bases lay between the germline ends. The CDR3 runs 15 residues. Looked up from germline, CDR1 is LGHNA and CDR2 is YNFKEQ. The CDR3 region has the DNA TGTGCCAGCAGCCAAGGAGCACTTACAGATCAGCCCCAGCATTTT. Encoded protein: CASSQGALTDQPQHF.

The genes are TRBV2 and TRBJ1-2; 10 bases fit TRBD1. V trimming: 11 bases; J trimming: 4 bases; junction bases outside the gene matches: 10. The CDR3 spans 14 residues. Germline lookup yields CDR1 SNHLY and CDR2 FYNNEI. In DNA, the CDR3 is TGTGCCGGACGGACAGGGGGGGGTTTCTATGGCTACACCTTC. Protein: CAGRTGGGFYGYTF.

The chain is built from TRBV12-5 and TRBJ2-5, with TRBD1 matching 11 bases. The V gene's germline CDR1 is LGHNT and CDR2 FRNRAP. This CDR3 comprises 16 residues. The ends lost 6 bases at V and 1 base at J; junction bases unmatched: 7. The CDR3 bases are TGTGCTAGTGGCTCAGGGACAGGGGGACTCCAAGAGACCCAGTACTTC. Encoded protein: CASGSGTGGLQETQYF.

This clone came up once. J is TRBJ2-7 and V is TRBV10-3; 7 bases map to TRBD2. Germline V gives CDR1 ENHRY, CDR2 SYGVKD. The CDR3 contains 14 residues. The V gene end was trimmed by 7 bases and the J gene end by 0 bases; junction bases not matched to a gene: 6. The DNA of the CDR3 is TGTGCCATCAAAGCGGGAATCACCTCCTACGAGCAGTACTTC. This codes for CAIKAGITSYEQYF.

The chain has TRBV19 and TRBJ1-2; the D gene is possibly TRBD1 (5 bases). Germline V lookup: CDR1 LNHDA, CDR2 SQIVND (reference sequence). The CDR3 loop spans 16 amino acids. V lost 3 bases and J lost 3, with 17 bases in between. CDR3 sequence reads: CASSIPPQGSYYGYTF. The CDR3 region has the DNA TGTGCCAGTAGTATCCCCCCTCAGGGCTCCTACTATGGCTACACCTTC.

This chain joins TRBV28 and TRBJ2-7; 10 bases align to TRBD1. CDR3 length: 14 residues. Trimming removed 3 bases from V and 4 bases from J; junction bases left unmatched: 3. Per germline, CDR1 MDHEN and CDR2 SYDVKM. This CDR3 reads CASSLRQGAYEQYF. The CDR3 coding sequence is TGTGCCAGCAGTTTGAGACAGGGGGCGTACGAGCAGTACTTC.

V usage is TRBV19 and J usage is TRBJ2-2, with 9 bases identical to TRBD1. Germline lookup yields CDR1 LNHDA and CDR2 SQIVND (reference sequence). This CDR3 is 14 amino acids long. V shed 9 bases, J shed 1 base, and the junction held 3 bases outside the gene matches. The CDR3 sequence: CASNRGRNTGELFF. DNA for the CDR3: TGTGCCAGCAACAGGGGGCGGAACACCGGGGAGCTGTTTTTT.

Here the CDR3 reads CASSSGGVLAGPLGETQYF. The CDR3 nucleotides are TGTGCCAGCAGCTCCGGCGGGGTACTAGCGGGGCCCCTAGGGGAGACCCAGTACTTC. This chain joins TRBV5-4 and TRBJ2-5; 10 positions agree with TRBD2. The CDR3 extends over 19 amino acids. The trim removed 3 bases at V and 5 bases at J, leaving 19 bases unmatched. Per germline, CDR1 SGHNT and CDR2 YYREEE (reference sequence).

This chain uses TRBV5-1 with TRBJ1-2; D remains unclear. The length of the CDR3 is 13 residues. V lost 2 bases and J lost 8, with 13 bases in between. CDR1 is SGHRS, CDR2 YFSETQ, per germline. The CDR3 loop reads CASSLLDTPGYTF. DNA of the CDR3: TGCGCCAGCAGCTTACTCGACACCCCGGGCTACACCTTC. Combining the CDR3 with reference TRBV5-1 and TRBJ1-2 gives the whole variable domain KAGVTQTPRYLIKTRGQQVTLSCSPISGHRSVSWYQQTPGQGLQFLFEYFSETQRNKGNFPGRFSGRQFSNSRSEMNVSTLELGDSALYLCASSLLDTPGYTFGSGTRLTVV.

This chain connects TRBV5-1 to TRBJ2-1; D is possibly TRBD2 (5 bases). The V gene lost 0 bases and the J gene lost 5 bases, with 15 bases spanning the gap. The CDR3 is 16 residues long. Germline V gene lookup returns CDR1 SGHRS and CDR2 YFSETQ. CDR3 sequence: CASSLGPGGTNNEQFF. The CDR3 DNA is TGCGCCAGCAGCTTGGGTCCAGGAGGTACCAACAATGAGCAGTTCTTC.

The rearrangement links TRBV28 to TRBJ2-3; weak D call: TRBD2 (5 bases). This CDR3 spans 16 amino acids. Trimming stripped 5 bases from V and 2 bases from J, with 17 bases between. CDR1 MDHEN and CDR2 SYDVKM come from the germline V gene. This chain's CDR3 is CASSHRAGLITDTQYF. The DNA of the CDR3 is TGTGCCAGCAGTCACCGGGCGGGTCTTATCACAGATACGCAGTATTTT. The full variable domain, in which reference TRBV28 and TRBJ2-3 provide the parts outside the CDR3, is DVKVTQSSRYLVKRTGEKVFLECVQDMDHENMFWYRQDPGLGLRLIYFSYDVKMKEKGDIPEGYSVSREKKERFSLILESASTNQTSMYLCASSHRAGLITDTQYFGPGTRLTVL.

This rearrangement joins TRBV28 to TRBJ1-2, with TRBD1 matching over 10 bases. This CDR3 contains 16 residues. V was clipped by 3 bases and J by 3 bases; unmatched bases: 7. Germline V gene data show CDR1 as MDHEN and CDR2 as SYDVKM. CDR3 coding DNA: TGTGCCAGCAGTTTGACCGGGACAGGGGTTGACTATGGCTACACCTTC. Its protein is CASSLTGTGVDYGYTF.

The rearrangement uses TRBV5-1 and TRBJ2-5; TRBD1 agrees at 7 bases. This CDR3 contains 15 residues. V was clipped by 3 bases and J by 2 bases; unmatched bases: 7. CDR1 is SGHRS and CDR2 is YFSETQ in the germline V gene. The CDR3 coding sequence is TGCGCCAGCAGCTCGGGTTACAGGGGTCAAGAGACCCAGTACTTC. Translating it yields CASSSGYRGQETQYF.

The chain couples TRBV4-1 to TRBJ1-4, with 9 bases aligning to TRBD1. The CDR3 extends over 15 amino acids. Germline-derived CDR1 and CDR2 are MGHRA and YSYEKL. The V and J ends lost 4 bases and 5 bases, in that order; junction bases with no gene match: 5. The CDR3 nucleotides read TGCGCCAGCAGCCCTACCGGGACAGGGAATGAAAAACTGTTTTTT. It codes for CASSPTGTGNEKLFF.

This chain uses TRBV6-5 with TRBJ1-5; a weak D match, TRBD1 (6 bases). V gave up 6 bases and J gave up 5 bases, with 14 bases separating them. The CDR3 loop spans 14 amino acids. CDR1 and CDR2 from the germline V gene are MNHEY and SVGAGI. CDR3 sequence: CASSTTQGDQPQHF. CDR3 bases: TGTGCCAGCAGCACCACACAGGGAGATCAGCCCCAGCATTTT.

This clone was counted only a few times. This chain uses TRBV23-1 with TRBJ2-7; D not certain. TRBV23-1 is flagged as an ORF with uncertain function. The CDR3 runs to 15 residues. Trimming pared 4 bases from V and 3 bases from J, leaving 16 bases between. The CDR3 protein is CASSLHRSRSYEQYF. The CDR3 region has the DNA TGCGCCAGCAGTCTCCACAGATCCCGCAGCTACGAGCAGTACTTC.

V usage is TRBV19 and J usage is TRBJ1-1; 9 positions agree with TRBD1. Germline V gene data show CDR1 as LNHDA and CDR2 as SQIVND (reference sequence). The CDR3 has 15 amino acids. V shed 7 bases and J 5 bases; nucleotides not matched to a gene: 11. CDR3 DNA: TGTGCCAGTACCCGGGAGGGGACAGGGAGGACTGAAGCTTTCTTT. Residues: CASTREGTGRTEAFF.

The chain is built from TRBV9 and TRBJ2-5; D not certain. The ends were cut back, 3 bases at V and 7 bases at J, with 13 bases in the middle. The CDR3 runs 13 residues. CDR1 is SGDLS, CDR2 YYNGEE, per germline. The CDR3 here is CASSANPQATQYF. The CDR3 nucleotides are TGTGCCAGCAGCGCGAACCCTCAGGCGACCCAGTACTTC.